These 10 T cell receptor beta chains originate from one sample sequenced in a study of cytomegalovirus exposure and HLA in healthy donors. PCR involved 60 Vbeta and 13 Jbeta primers. Assay used: immunoSEQ multiplex PCR; TCRdb lists only in-frame clones, some missing. This table has about 130,000 clones, roughly two thirds appearing once. The sequenced material came from PBMCs. The origin of the receptors is a man aged 30 to 39 in good health and CMV-seropositive.

The chain couples TRBV10-1 to TRBJ1-6; D gene ambiguous. The CDR3 is 15 amino acids. V gave up 0 bases and J gave up 9 bases, with 12 bases separating them. The V gene's germline CDR1 is WNHNN and CDR2 SYGVQD (reference sequence). The DNA for the CDR3 is TGCGCCAGCAGTGAGTCGGGGAGGGTTGGTTCACCCCTCCACTTT. Encoded protein: CASSESGRVGSPLHF.

The chain uses TRBV28 and TRBJ2-3; D remains unclear. From germline, CDR1 is MDHEN and CDR2 SYDVKM. The CDR3 is 14 residues long. The V and J ends lost 3 bases and 1 base respectively, with 8 bases between them. DNA of the CDR3: TGTGCCAGCAGTTTCAGGTACCGCACAGATACGCAGTATTTT. Amino acids: CASSFRYRTDTQYF.

This chain uses TRBV20-1 with TRBJ2-2; D unclear. Per germline, CDR1 DFQATT and CDR2 SNEGSKA (reference sequence). Trimming left V 4 bases short and J 2 bases short, with 2 bases between. The CDR3 length is 11 residues. The DNA of the CDR3 is TGCAGTGCTACTAACACCGGGGAGCTGTTTTTT. Its protein is CSATNTGELFF.

The rearrangement joins TRBV2 to TRBJ1-2; 9 positions agree with TRBD1. The CDR3 totals 14 residues. The germline gives CDR1 SNHLY, CDR2 FYNNEI. Trimming at V came to 6 bases and at J to 5 bases, leaving 7 bases not matched to a gene. The CDR3 DNA sequence: TGTGCCAGCAGCCGGACAGGGGAGGCATATGGCTACACCTTC. It is translated as CASSRTGEAYGYTF.

The chain combines TRBV19 with TRBJ2-7, with unresolved D. V lost 6 bases, J lost 0 bases, and 12 bases lay in between. This CDR3 is built from 14 residues. From germline, CDR1 is LNHDA and CDR2 SQIVND (reference sequence). CDR3 in DNA: TGTGCCAGTAGCCACCCCAGTGCCTCCTACGAGCAGTACTTC. As protein: CASSHPSASYEQYF.

The chain combines TRBV27 with TRBJ1-1, with D possibly being TRBD1 (6 bases). From germline, CDR1 is MNHEY and CDR2 SMNVEV (reference sequence). V was clipped by 3 bases and J by 3 bases, with 14 bases between them. The CDR3 contains 15 residues. The CDR3 sequence: CASSFGPGEYTEAFF. In nucleotides, the CDR3 is TGTGCCAGCAGTTTTGGGCCAGGGGAATACACTGAAGCTTTCTTT.

This rearrangement joins TRBV29-1 to TRBJ2-7; 9 nucleotides line up with TRBD1. The V gene end was trimmed by 5 bases and the J gene end by 3 bases; junction bases not matched to a gene: 8. Germline CDR1 is SQVTM and CDR2 is ANQGSEA. The CDR3 loop spans 14 amino acids. CDR3 sequence (DNA): TGCAGCGTTCTTGGGGACAGGGACTACTACGAGCAGTACTTC. It yields the protein CSVLGDRDYYEQYF.

The table lists this clone with a few counts. J is TRBJ1-6 and V is TRBV6-5, with 8 positions matching TRBD1. The germline V gene encodes CDR1 MNHEY and CDR2 SVGAGI. The CDR3 is made up of 14 amino acids. With 5 bases clipped from V and 10 bases from J, the junction kept 7 bases outside the gene matches. CDR3 in amino acids: CASSRTGRGSPLHF. The CDR3 DNA follows: TGTGCCAGCAGTAGGACAGGGAGAGGATCACCCCTCCACTTT.

The chain carries TRBV9 and TRBJ2-3; D is perhaps TRBD2 (7 bases). V was shortened by 4 bases and J by 0 bases, with 15 bases between the two germline ends. The CDR3 length is 16 residues. CDR1 and CDR2 (germline): SGDLS, YYNGEE. The CDR3 region is CASSSGAGASTDTQYF. Here the CDR3 DNA reads TGTGCCAGCAGCTCAGGGGCGGGAGCTAGCACAGATACGCAGTATTTT.

The chain joins TRBV6-1 to TRBJ2-7, with D possibly matching TRBD2 (6 bases). V lost 8 bases and J lost 0, with 11 bases in between. CDR3 length: 13 amino acids. The germline gives CDR1 MNHNS, CDR2 SASEGT. CDR3 bases: TGTGCCAGCCGGGACTTCCGCTCCTACGAGCAGTACTTC. Translating gives CASRDFRSYEQYF.